A selection of T cell receptor beta chains follows, all from one sample in a study of blood T cell repertoires in COVID-19. The data were produced by immunoSEQ multiplex PCR, yet TCRdb's version contains in-frame clones alone and is incomplete. The table includes about 250,000 clones, approximately 88% detected once. Material: peripheral blood. Every receptor here comes from a woman aged 30 to 39 with COVID-19, enrolled during active disease. CDR3s include the opening cysteine and the closing phenylalanine or tryptophan.

v_call	j_call	cdr3_length	cdr3_aa
TRBV6-6	TRBJ1-2	15	CASSYGRGQNYGYTF
TRBV3-1/TRBV3-2	TRBJ1-4	14	CASSQRQGGEKLFF
TRBV4-3	TRBJ1-2	15	CASSQETGTGVTYTF
TRBV28	TRBJ1-6	15	CASSLLRQGNSPLHF
TRBV20-1	TRBJ1-2	11	CSAPFGGGYTF
TRBV10-3	TRBJ2-3	15	CAIRERGAPEDTQYF
TRBV11-2	TRBJ2-2	14	CASSSGLAVGELFF
TRBV2	TRBJ2-4	14	CASRGTSGTNIQYF
TRBV12-3/TRBV12-4	TRBJ2-7	13	CASRTGLGYEQYF
TRBV7-9	TRBJ2-7	14	CASSSGTGVDEQYF
TRBV19	TRBJ2-1	15	CASSMRAGGYNEQFF
TRBV5-4	TRBJ2-3	15	CASSLVQGSTDTQYF
TRBV28	TRBJ2-4	15	CATGGAGTLKNIQYF
TRBV5-5	TRBJ1-4	14	CASSPWAFNEKLFF
TRBV7-8	TRBJ2-3	17	CASSLGFGLSGIDTQYF
TRBV28	TRBJ1-2	16	CASSTSRQSPNYGYTF
TRBV28	TRBJ1-2	17	CASSFSVGGAPNYGYTF
TRBV29-1	TRBJ2-3	15	CSVTKAGGATDTQYF
TRBV6-2/TRBV6-3	TRBJ1-2	14	CASSKYRIGSGYTF
TRBV30	TRBJ2-2	14	CAWSLQGGTGELFF
TRBV5-1	TRBJ2-5	15	CASSFGGSGGETQYF
TRBV19	TRBJ1-1	14	CASSVNSGQNEAFF
TRBV14	TRBJ2-3	15	CASSHRQGLADTQYF
TRBV7-8	TRBJ1-5	16	CASSSPGWGHNQPQHF
TRBV5-1	TRBJ1-2	14	CASSPVREYGGYTF
TRBV24-1	TRBJ2-1	15	CATSDPGTLGHEQFF
TRBV19	TRBJ1-3	15	CASSETGGSGNTIYF
TRBV7-9	TRBJ1-1	15	CASSLGGNRNTEAFF
TRBV6-5	TRBJ2-3	13	CASGAGYTDTQYF
TRBV10-3	TRBJ1-5	13	CAISGGEGQPQHF
TRBV19	TRBJ1-6	16	CASSKDQGNGNSPLHF
TRBV7-8	TRBJ1-4	14	CASSRPGSMEKLFF
TRBV6-4	TRBJ2-3	11	CASSGTGAQYF
TRBV29-1	TRBJ1-1	10	CSAGGTEAFF